This T cell receptor beta chain was captured in a study of post-analysis software for immune sequencing data. Study conclusions and caveats: Roughly five TRBV segments appeared more often in patients than in controls, and TRBV5-6, TRBV5-1 and TRBV20-1 were among these.

Germline V gene data show CDR1 as SSHAT and CDR2 as FNYEAQ (reference sequence). This CDR3 comprises 17 residues. Built from TCR beta cDNA, the libraries had unique molecular identifiers in them. When about 0.95 to 10 million T cells were used, they gave about 540,000 cDNA molecules. TCRdb reanalysed the PCR reads using MiXCR and keeps one entry per CDR3 protein. The profile shows about 190,000 distinct CDR3 sequences, around 29% of them singletons. Remarks on this clonotype: What it binds is unknown. A read error may be the cause here, since a much bigger clone is one base away.

Sequenced: blood. The chain uses TRBV7-7 and TRBJ2-3; possible D gene TRBD1, 7 bases. This TCR was recovered from a girl aged 2-17 years with multiple sclerosis. The CDR3 DNA is TGTACTAGCAGCTTAGCAGGGGACAGCCGGAACACAGATACGCAGTATTTT. Its protein product is CTSSLAGDSRNTDTQYF.